This T cell receptor (beta chain) was profiled in a study of T cell responses to AZD1222 COVID-19 vaccine (dated by TCRdb to the early 2020s). For context, the study as a whole: Because spike-specific TCR depth and breadth did not differ between the two schedules, AZD1222 recipients who got a second dose at roughly 4 weeks were pooled with those who got a second dose at roughly 12 weeks. TCR sequencing covered about 230 trial participants: nearly 210 given two doses of AZD1222 and around 26 given two doses of MenACWY control vaccine. Trial participants were enrolled into age subgroups of 18-55, 56-69 and 70-plus years, which contained about 150, 27 and 61 TCR-sequenced participants, respectively. Study-wide conclusions, independent of this receptor: Reportedly, almost half of the unique spike-specific TCRs recognized epitopes lying outside the regions that are mutated in the B.1.351 and B.1.1.7 variants. The 56-69-year group was small, and its depth increase did not reach significance, likely because of low power. Because no samples from the day 14 peak response were available, repertoires could be characterized only after the peak T cell response. Conclusions about previously exposed vaccinees are limited because only five to seven AZD1222 recipients were SARS-CoV-2 seropositive at baseline. Spike-specific TCR breadth and depth rose significantly after two AZD1222 doses compared with day 0 and with MenACWY recipients. The whole spike protein was spanned by vaccine-associated CD4 TCRs, and dominant responses were seen in regions 160-218 and 743-854. Participants were mostly white British and included more females than males, and it was suggested by the authors that clonal diversity may have been underestimated.

The CDR3 regions of human TCRbeta chains were analyzed by immunosequencing. The paper's data handling went like this. TCRs in the repertoires were matched against a reference library of SARS-CoV-2-specific TCRs that had been generated with the MIRA antigen-specificity platform. Breadth meant the fraction of unique TCRs that were SARS-CoV-2-associated, whereas depth meant the fraction of total T cells that were SARS-CoV-2-associated. Using the MIRA data, each spike-specific TCR was mapped to the spike region that the TCR reacts to and placed in a CD4 or CD8 class. Log10-transformed breadth and depth values were compared by one-way ANOVA with Sidak's multiple comparisons tests. This immuneACCESS table, as held by TCRdb, lists in-frame sequences with V and J called but not all clones. Of the missing ones, under half trace to an unresolved V gene in checked studies; the others have no known cause. Clonal size and the V and J genes are those of that table, whereas D and trimming came from the DNA. Counted in this sample were roughly 76,000 clones; roughly 88% of them appeared once. The ten most abundant clones make up roughly 2.7% of the sample.

As encoded in the germline V gene, CDR1 is SQVTM while CDR2 is ANQGSEA. Relative to germline, V is missing 7 bases and J is missing 1 base, with 5 bases of the junction outside any gene match. Its CDR3 holds 14 amino acids, cysteine through phenylalanine. Of the read, only the CDR3 DNA is kept; its 42 bases are in frame from base 1. The sample's time point, from its label and the paper: baseline before first vaccination. The vaccinee samples were drawn from two UK trials, COV001 and COV002, one of which was a single-blind randomized controlled phase 2/3 trial testing AZD1222 (ChAdOx1 nCoV-19) in healthy adults. For TCRbeta chain sequencing, PBMC samples were collected from trial participants at day 0 and at day 28 after the second dose. Regarding this clone: Its antigen specificity is not known. The input lacks base qualities; no much larger clone sits a single base away.

The sequence was obtained from an adult in good health. The sequenced sample was peripheral blood, obtained on day 0 of AZD1222 vaccination. The chain couples TRBV29-1 to TRBJ2-2, and TRBD2 matches 8 of the central bases. The DNA sequence is given as TGCAGCGCCCACAGCGGGAGGAACACCGGGGAGCTGTTTTTT. Translated, it reads CSAHSGRNTGELFF.